These 25 T cell receptor beta chains were all obtained from the same sample, sequenced in a study of blood T cell repertoires in COVID-19. Some clones are missing from TCRdb's copy, which holds only in-frame ones; the method was immunoSEQ multiplex PCR. The sample includes fewer than 200,000 clones, approximately 82% of them seen just once. The sample comprised PBMCs or T cells enriched from blood (not recorded which). The receptor set was obtained from a woman in her fifties or sixties in a cohort exposed to, infected with or recovered from COVID-19 (not recorded which).

J is TRBJ2-1 and V is TRBV29-1; no clear D gene. The germline gives CDR1 SQVTM, CDR2 ANQGSEA. V lost 8 bases, J lost 4 bases, and 12 bases lay in between. The CDR3 totals 12 residues. CDR3 amino acids: CSIMGHYNEQFF. The CDR3 DNA is TGCAGCATTATGGGCCATTACAATGAGCAGTTCTTC.

This clone was seen only once. This chain uses TRBV28 with TRBJ2-7; D remains unclear. V lost 3 bases, J lost 1 base, and 10 bases lay in between. This CDR3 region has 14 residues. Germline V gene sequence: CDR1 MDHEN, CDR2 SYDVKM. CDR3 residues: CASSFSGPSYEQYF. The DNA of the CDR3 is TGTGCCAGCAGTTTTTCTGGCCCGTCCTACGAGCAGTACTTC.

The chain recombines TRBV12-3 or TRBV12-4 with TRBJ1-2; TRBD1 agrees at 7 bases. The CDR3 contains 13 residues. V shed 6 bases, J shed 8 bases, and the junction held 9 bases outside the gene matches. CDR3 protein: CASRRAGGRGYTF. The CDR3 region has the DNA TGTGCCAGCAGGCGGGCAGGGGGTCGGGGCTACACCTTC.

The rearrangement links TRBV27 to TRBJ1-3; 7 nucleotides line up with TRBD1. The CDR3 length is 13 residues. Trimming removed 7 bases from V and 4 bases from J; junction bases left unmatched: 4. Per germline, CDR1 MNHEY and CDR2 SMNVEV (reference sequence). CDR3 nucleotide sequence: TGTGCCAGCATAGACAGGGTCGGAAACACCATATATTTT. It is translated as CASIDRVGNTIYF.

The chain couples TRBV25-1 to TRBJ2-2; TRBD1 aligns across 7 bases. This CDR3 is 14 amino acids long. The V gene's germline CDR1 is MGHDK and CDR2 SYGVNS. The J segment lost 4 bases and the V segment lost 8 bases, leaving 7 bases of the junction unmatched. CDR3 bases: TGTGCCAGCGGGGGACAGTCTCGCACCGGGGAGCTGTTTTTT. Protein: CASGGQSRTGELFF.

This rearrangement joins TRBV11-2 to TRBJ2-1; the match to TRBD1 covers 11 bases. The CDR3 covers 15 residues. Unmatched junction bases numbered 4, after V lost 6 bases and J lost 3 bases. The germline gives CDR1 SGHAT, CDR2 FQNNGV. In DNA, the CDR3 is TGTGCCAGCAGAACCGGGACAGGGGGCTACAATGAGCAGTTCTTC. This sequence encodes CASRTGTGGYNEQFF.

The rearrangement joins TRBV7-9 to TRBJ2-7, with no clear D. V shed 5 bases and J shed 6 bases, with 11 bases lying between them. From germline, CDR1 is SEHNR and CDR2 FQNEAQ (reference sequence). This CDR3 is 12 amino acids long. The CDR3 is CASSISSGEQYF. CDR3 bases: TGTGCCAGCAGCATAAGCTCAGGCGAGCAGTACTTC.

This clone was seen a handful of times. The chain links TRBV27 to TRBJ2-7; 8 nucleotides align to TRBD1. This CDR3 region has 16 residues. Germline-derived CDR1 and CDR2 are MNHEY and SMNVEV (reference sequence). The ends lost 0 bases at V and 3 bases at J; junction bases unmatched: 7. This chain's CDR3 is CASSLSGGDRYYEQYF. Written as DNA, the CDR3 is TGTGCCAGCAGTTTATCCGGTGGGGACAGGTACTACGAGCAGTACTTC.

The chain couples TRBV2 to TRBJ2-2, with unresolved D. The germline V and J ends were trimmed by 8 bases and 0 bases, with 10 bases remaining between them. Germline V gives CDR1 SNHLY, CDR2 FYNNEI. The CDR3 has 14 amino acids. The CDR3 spells CASRRSPNTGELFF. The CDR3 DNA sequence: TGTGCCAGCCGGCGGAGCCCGAACACCGGGGAGCTGTTTTTT.

The V and J genes are TRBV5-1 and TRBJ2-3, with 9 nucleotides matching TRBD1. The V gene's germline CDR1 is SGHRS and CDR2 YFSETQ. The trim removed 0 bases at V and 0 bases at J, leaving 5 bases unmatched. The length of the CDR3 is 17 residues. The CDR3 spells CASSLGRDRASTDTQYF. The CDR3 nucleotides read TGCGCCAGCAGCTTGGGACGGGACAGGGCTAGCACAGATACGCAGTATTTT. The whole variable domain, remainder taken from reference TRBV5-1 and TRBJ2-3, is KAGVTQTPRYLIKTRGQQVTLSCSPISGHRSVSWYQQTPGQGLQFLFEYFSETQRNKGNFPGRFSGRQFSNSRSEMNVSTLELGDSALYLCASSLGRDRASTDTQYFGPGTRLTVL.

The chain employs TRBV9 and TRBJ1-2; 8 nucleotides align to TRBD1. CDR3 length equals 14 residues. V gave up 5 bases and J gave up 4 bases; unmatched junction bases: 7. The germline V gene encodes CDR1 SGDLS and CDR2 YYNGEE. The CDR3, as DNA: TGTGCCAGCAGGGGACAGGTGCGGGGCTATGGCTACACCTTC. Encoded protein: CASRGQVRGYGYTF.

The chain carries TRBV6-5 and TRBJ2-5; D gene uncertain. V was trimmed by 5 bases and J by 4 bases, leaving 17 bases between them. This CDR3 has 15 residues. Germline CDR1 is MNHEY and CDR2 is SVGAGI. The CDR3 coding sequence is TGTGCCAGCAGTATTCGACACACAGCAGGAGAGACCCAGTACTTC. It encodes CASSIRHTAGETQYF.

This chain's CDR3 is CASKGRKLGTYEQYF. The CDR3 DNA sequence: TGTGCCAGCAAGGGGCGCAAGTTAGGCACGTACGAGCAGTACTTC. The chain joins TRBV28 to TRBJ2-7; weak D call: TRBD1 (5 bases). V gave up 7 bases and J gave up 4 bases, with 20 bases separating them. CDR3 length: 15 amino acids. Germline V gene data show CDR1 as MDHEN and CDR2 as SYDVKM.

V and J are TRBV9 and TRBJ2-2; 11 bases fit TRBD2. The CDR3 is made up of 16 amino acids. The V gene end was trimmed by 4 bases and the J gene end by 7 bases; junction bases not matched to a gene: 9. Germline CDR1 reads SGDLS; CDR2 reads YYNGEE. CDR3 DNA: TGTGCCAGCAGCCCACGACTAGCGGGGAGGAACGGGGAGCTGTTTTTT. Translation gives CASSPRLAGRNGELFF.

The rearrangement links TRBV4-3 to TRBJ2-5, with 9 bases that match TRBD2. Germline V gene sequence: CDR1 LGHNA, CDR2 YSLEER. The CDR3 has 15 amino acids. V shed 0 bases and J 7 bases; nucleotides not matched to a gene: 6. The CDR3 loop is CASSQERSSGTTQYF. CDR3 sequence (DNA): TGCGCCAGCAGCCAAGAACGATCTAGCGGGACGACCCAGTACTTC.

The CDR3 coding sequence is TGTGCCAGCAGTCCAACCGGGACAGGGTTCGGCCAGCCCCAGCATTTT. Translated, it gives CASSPTGTGFGQPQHF. The chain couples TRBV28 to TRBJ1-5; TRBD1 matches 9 bases. The CDR3 contains 16 residues. Germline CDR1 and CDR2: MDHEN and SYDVKM. The J segment lost 7 bases and the V segment lost 5 bases, leaving 12 bases of the junction unmatched. The full variable domain, its missing parts supplied by reference TRBV28 and TRBJ1-5, is DVKVTQSSRYLVKRTGEKVFLECVQDMDHENMFWYRQDPGLGLRLIYFSYDVKMKEKGDIPEGYSVSREKKERFSLILESASTNQTSMYLCASSPTGTGFGQPQHFGDGTRLSIL.

This clone was detected only once. The chain couples TRBV19 to TRBJ1-1; 9 bases are a match to TRBD1. Germline V lookup: CDR1 LNHDA, CDR2 SQIVND (reference sequence). CDR3 length: 16 amino acids. V shed 7 bases and J 2 bases; nucleotides not matched to a gene: 11. The CDR3, as DNA: TGTGCCAGTACCGATTCCGACAGGGGGGGTAACACTGAAGCTTTCTTT. It encodes CASTDSDRGGNTEAFF.

The rearrangement joins TRBV27 to TRBJ2-5, with TRBD2 identical over 8 bases. The CDR3 is 16 amino acids. The V gene end was trimmed by 2 bases and the J gene end by 4 bases; junction bases not matched to a gene: 9. Per the germline V gene, CDR1 is MNHEY and CDR2 is SMNVEV (reference sequence). Here the CDR3 reads CASSLASAGEGETQYF. The CDR3 coding sequence is TGTGCCAGCAGTTTAGCTTCAGCGGGAGAAGGAGAGACCCAGTACTTC.

V gene TRBV9 combines with J gene TRBJ2-7; 9 nucleotides align to TRBD1. The length of the CDR3 is 19 residues. The V gene's germline CDR1 is SGDLS and CDR2 YYNGEE. V shed 4 bases, J shed 0 bases, and the junction held 17 bases outside the gene matches. CDR3 region: CASSPTGTGLAWPSYEQYF. The CDR3 coding sequence is TGTGCCAGCAGCCCCACCGGGACAGGGTTAGCGTGGCCCTCCTACGAGCAGTACTTC.

This clone was counted a few times. The chain couples TRBV19 to TRBJ1-6; maybe TRBD1 (6 bases). Trimming removed 1 base at V and 5 bases at J, with 9 bases between. This CDR3 region has 15 residues. Per the germline V gene, CDR1 is LNHDA and CDR2 is SQIVND (reference sequence). The DNA of the CDR3 is TGTGCCAGTAGTATAGCCCAGGGGAATAATTCACCCCTCCACTTT. Its protein product is CASSIAQGNNSPLHF.

The chain recombines TRBV19 with TRBJ1-6; 7 bases align to TRBD1. The junction had 9 bases not matched to a gene; V was cut back by 7 bases and J by 0 bases. The germline V gene encodes CDR1 LNHDA and CDR2 SQIVND (reference sequence). CDR3 size: 17 residues. CDR3 coding DNA: TGTGCCAGTACCCCGGGGACAGTAAGCTCCTATAATTCACCCCTCCACTTT. Protein sequence: CASTPGTVSSYNSPLHF.

The chain joins TRBV6-5 to TRBJ2-5; 8 positions agree with TRBD2. This CDR3 comprises 13 residues. After removal of 8 bases from V and 1 base from J, the junction contained 3 bases not matched to a gene. CDR1 MNHEY and CDR2 SVGAGI come from the germline V gene. The CDR3 is CASGREVQETQYF. The CDR3 DNA sequence: TGTGCCAGCGGGCGGGAGGTCCAAGAGACCCAGTACTTC.

The rearrangement joins TRBV5-8 to TRBJ2-1; 10 bases are shared with TRBD2. The CDR3 is 17 amino acids. The germline CDR1 and CDR2 sequences are SGHTS and YDEGEE. V lost 4 bases and J lost 3; bases outside the gene matches: 10. The DNA for the CDR3 is TGTGCCAGCAGCGCGGAATCGCCTAGCGGGAGCTACAATGAGCAGTTCTTC. Residues: CASSAESPSGSYNEQFF. Together with reference TRBV5-8 and TRBJ2-1, the CDR3 gives the full variable domain: EAGVTQSPTHLIKTRGQQATLRCSPISGHTSVYWYQQALGLGLQFLLWYDEGEERNRGNFPPRFSGRQFPNYSSELNVNALELEDSALYLCASSAESPSGSYNEQFFGPGTRLTVL.

This clone showed up just a few times. V is TRBV19 and J is TRBJ1-5, with TRBD1 identical over 7 bases. Losses at the gene ends were 9 bases for V and 1 base for J; bases not matched to a gene: 9. From germline, CDR1 is LNHDA and CDR2 SQIVND (reference sequence). This CDR3 has 15 amino acids. CDR3 sequence: CASSGTAQSNQPQHF. For the CDR3, the DNA is TGTGCCAGCTCCGGGACAGCCCAAAGCAATCAGCCCCAGCATTTT.

V and J are TRBV4-2 and TRBJ2-1; tentatively, D is TRBD2 (6 bases). The CDR3 runs to 14 residues. Germline V lookup: CDR1 LGHNA, CDR2 YNFKEQ. V lost 1 base and J lost 6, with 10 bases in between. The CDR3 loop reads CASSQGLASNEQFF. CDR3 sequence (DNA): TGTGCCAGCAGCCAAGGGCTAGCGAGCAATGAGCAGTTCTTC.